This T cell receptor (beta chain) derives from a study of blood T cell repertoires in COVID-19. On the study more broadly: Acute-phase and convalescent COVID-19 samples originated in the United States, Italy and Spain. From T cells, B-cell-depleted T cells, or PBMCs came the material, which was cDNA or gDNA.

V gave up 2 bases and J gave up 4 bases, with 14 bases separating them. This CDR3 has 15 amino acids. The germline gives CDR1 MNHEY, CDR2 SMNVEV (reference sequence). In the original analysis: Cell counts per sample came from amplifying reference gene primers. Sequencing was performed with immunoSEQ multiplex PCR; in TCRdb, only in-frame clones are kept and a portion is missing. The DNA gave D and trimming, while V, J and clone size come from that table. The table shows some 240,000 clones, with more than 65% occurring only once. The chain uses TRBV27 and TRBJ1-2; D might be TRBD1 (6 bases). The receptor comes from a man aged 50 to 59 with active or convalescent COVID-19. Input material: peripheral blood. DNA of the CDR3: TGTGCCAGCAGTTTAAGAGAGGGGGGGGTCTATGGCTACACCTTC. Its translation: CASSLREGGVYGYTF.